The 3 T cell receptor beta chains reported below all come from one sample, sequenced in a study of shared clonotypes between healthy human individuals. The method was immunoSEQ multiplex PCR; TCRdb's version includes in-frame clones alone and lacks a portion of them. The data contain over a million clones, 75% to 85% of them singletons. The sequenced sample was memory CD4+ T cells from PBMCs. As to subset: CD45RA-negative fraction. Source of these receptors: a man between 18 and 29 years old in good health. Some clones in this sample may be carry-over from other donors' samples.

The J gene is TRBJ2-2, the V gene TRBV30; the D gene is possibly TRBD1 (5 bases). V was pared by 5 bases and J by 0 bases, with 16 bases between. In germline, CDR1 is GTSNPN, CDR2 SVGIG (reference sequence). There are 16 residues in the CDR3. As DNA, the CDR3 is TGTGCCTGGTTTAGACGGACACCGACGAACACCGGGGAGCTGTTTTTT. As protein: CAWFRRTPTNTGELFF.

This clone was detected only a few times. The chain employs TRBV5-6 and TRBJ2-5; 11 bases line up with TRBD2. This CDR3 region has 16 residues. Germline V gene data show CDR1 as SGHDT and CDR2 as YYEEEE. The junction had 4 bases not matched to a gene; V was cut back by 2 bases and J by 1 base. CDR3 loop: CASSFKLAGAQETQYF. In nucleotides, the CDR3 is TGTGCCAGCAGCTTTAAACTAGCGGGGGCCCAAGAGACCCAGTACTTC.

The chain has TRBV7-2 and TRBJ2-7; 9 bases align to TRBD1. V lost 2 bases, J lost 3 bases, and 5 bases stayed unmatched. Germline V gene sequence: CDR1 SGHTA, CDR2 FQGNSA. The CDR3 consists of 15 residues. Here the CDR3 DNA reads TGTGCCAGCAGCTTAAGGACAGGGGACAACTACGAGCAGTACTTC. Protein sequence: CASSLRTGDNYEQYF.